This is a list of T cell receptor beta chains from one sample in a study of OX40 agonist ivuxolimab in advanced cancers. Libraries were prepared by immunoSEQ multiplex PCR; TCRdb keeps only in-frame clonotypes and omits some of them. Among 55,000 to 70,000 clones listed, 86% were seen once. Sequenced material: CD4+ or CD8+ T cells sorted from blood, taken in a trial of the OX40 agonist ivuxolimab. Receptors were obtained from an adult with an advanced solid tumor such as melanoma, head and neck, liver or kidney cancer. Each CDR3 is given with its conserved first and last residue. D genes are given only for firm matches. Size is omitted from some rows. Given values are once, few, many or a class for expanded clones.

>NA|TRBV5-1|TRBJ2-7|NA
CASSLGTGGPTDEQYF
TGCGCCAGCAGCTTGGGGACGGGTGGCCCCACCGACGAGCAGTACTTC
>NA|TRBV25-1|TRBJ2-1|NA
CASSEYRLGSYNEQFF
TGTGCCAGCAGTGAATACCGTTTAGGGTCCTACAATGAGCAGTTCTTC
>NA|TRBV5-4|TRBJ1-1|NA
CASSLGQVNTEAFF
TGTGCCAGCAGCTTGGGACAGGTGAACACTGAAGCTTTCTTT
>once|TRBV19|TRBJ1-5|TRBD1
CASSPRGVGGNQPQHF
TGTGCCAGTAGTCCCAGGGGGGTGGGGGGCAATCAGCCCCAGCATTTT
>NA|TRBV4-2|TRBJ1-1|NA
CASSHGDLGGVTEAFF
TGTGCCAGCAGCCATGGAGACTTGGGGGGGGTCACTGAAGCTTTCTTT
>NA|TRBV6-5|TRBJ1-4|TRBD1
CASRITGGGNEKLFF
TGTGCCAGCAGGATCACAGGGGGAGGGAATGAAAAACTGTTTTTT
>NA|TRBV7-2|TRBJ2-3|TRBD2
CASSLGGRDTQYF
TGTGCCAGCAGCTTGGGGGGGAGAGATACGCAGTATTTT
>NA|TRBV28|TRBJ2-3|NA
CATGEGGSTQYF
TGTGCCACTGGGGAGGGGGGCAGTACGCAGTATTTT
>NA|TRBV28|TRBJ1-3|NA
CASSGPYSGNTIYF
TGTGCCAGCAGCGGACCTTACTCTGGAAACACCATATATTTT
>NA|TRBV5-1|TRBJ2-3|TRBD2
CASSLAPSGGAWGTDTQYF
TGCGCCAGCAGCTTGGCCCCTAGCGGGGGGGCTTGGGGCACAGATACGCAGTATTTT
>few|TRBV15|TRBJ2-5|NA
CATSRGLSGGETQYF
TGTGCCACCAGCAGAGGGCTCTCGGGCGGAGAGACCCAGTACTTC
>NA|TRBV4-2|TRBJ2-4|TRBD1
CASSQGMTGEYIQYF
TGTGCCAGCAGCCAAGGGATGACAGGGGAGTACATTCAGTACTTC
>NA|TRBV30|TRBJ2-3|NA
CAWTSGSLILTDTQYF
TGTGCCTGGACATCAGGTTCTCTAATCCTCACAGATACGCAGTATTTT
>NA|TRBV6-6|TRBJ1-4|NA
CASSDRTTNEKLFF
TGTGCCAGCAGCGACAGGACAACTAATGAAAAACTGTTTTTT
>NA|TRBV14|TRBJ2-2|TRBD1
CASSQGPGGPTRIGGELFF
TGTGCCAGCAGCCAAGGGCCAGGGGGCCCGACCCGGATAGGCGGGGAGCTGTTTTTT
>NA|TRBV6-6|TRBJ1-6|NA
CASSYENNSPLHF
TGTGCCAGCAGTTACGAAAATAATTCACCCCTCCACTTT
>NA|TRBV11-3|TRBJ2-2|NA
CASSLSGGDTGELFF
TGTGCCAGCAGCTTATCCGGAGGGGACACCGGGGAGCTGTTTTTT
>NA|TRBV25-1|TRBJ1-6|NA
CASSEYEGFNNSPLHF
TGTGCCAGCAGTGAATATGAAGGATTCAATAATTCACCCCTCCACTTT
>NA|TRBV7-9|TRBJ1-5|NA
CASSLGGGSNQPQHF
TGTGCCAGCAGCTTAGGCGGGGGCAGCAATCAGCCCCAGCATTTT
>NA|TRBV27|TRBJ2-7|NA
CASRKTVSSYEQYF
TGTGCCAGCAGGAAAACGGTAAGCTCCTACGAGCAGTACTTC
>once|TRBV2|TRBJ2-2|TRBD2
CASSGDYAGTGELFF
TGTGCCAGCAGCGGGGACTACGCGGGCACCGGGGAGCTGTTTTTT
>NA|TRBV29-1|TRBJ1-1|TRBD1
CSVEGRGPTNTEAFF
TGCAGCGTTGAGGGCAGGGGGCCCACCAACACTGAAGCTTTCTTT
>NA|TRBV28|TRBJ1-4|NA
CASSFPGESIATNEKLFF
TGTGCCAGCAGTTTTCCGGGGGAGAGTATTGCAACTAATGAAAAACTGTTTTTT
>NA|TRBV2|TRBJ2-7|NA
CASSEEREQYF
TGTGCCAGCAGTGAAGAAAGGGAGCAGTACTTC
>NA|TRBV5-1|TRBJ1-1|TRBD1
CASSLTGVTEAFF
TGCGCCAGCAGCTTGACAGGGGTTACTGAAGCTTTCTTT
>NA|TRBV4-3|TRBJ2-7|NA
CASSQTWGDLSYEQYF
TGCGCCAGCAGCCAAACATGGGGGGACCTCTCCTACGAGCAGTACTTC
>NA|TRBV27|TRBJ1-2|TRBD1
CASSESGQGVRIYYGYTF
TGTGCCAGCAGTGAGTCGGGACAGGGAGTACGGATCTACTATGGCTACACCTTC
>NA|TRBV28|TRBJ1-5|TRBD1
CASRSRDRDHQPQHF
TGTGCCAGCAGATCCCGGGACAGGGATCACCAGCCCCAGCATTTT
>NA|TRBV5-6|TRBJ1-6|TRBD1
CASNSARGLYNSPLHF
TGTGCCAGCAACTCCGCCAGGGGGTTGTATAATTCACCCCTCCACTTT
>NA|TRBV19|TRBJ2-7|TRBD2
CASKGLAGGDSYEQYF
TGTGCCAGTAAAGGACTAGCGGGGGGCGACTCCTACGAGCAGTACTTC
>once|TRBV6-6|TRBJ1-2|NA
CASSYQGTYGYTF
TGTGCCAGCAGTTATCAGGGGACCTATGGCTACACCTTC
>once|TRBV15|TRBJ2-1|NA
CATSLLDGRLGQFF
TGTGCCACCAGCCTCCTTGACGGGCGCCTAGGGCAGTTCTTC
>NA|TRBV7-3|TRBJ1-1|NA
CASSLSGLNTEAFF
TGTGCCAGCAGCTTATCCGGGCTGAACACTGAAGCTTTCTTT
>NA|TRBV5-4|TRBJ1-1|TRBD1
CASSLRQGTRGEAFF
TGTGCCAGCAGCTTACGACAGGGGACGCGGGGTGAAGCTTTCTTT
>NA|TRBV11-2|TRBJ2-7|NA
CASSLGGGMAYEQYF
TGTGCCAGCAGCCTCGGAGGCGGCATGGCCTACGAGCAGTACTTC
>NA|TRBV28|TRBJ2-5|TRBD2
CASSQSGGGMETQYF
TGTGCCAGCAGCCAATCAGGCGGGGGTATGGAGACCCAGTACTTC
>NA|TRBV29-1|TRBJ2-2|NA
CSGLTVNTGELFF
TGCAGCGGATTGACAGTGAACACCGGGGAGCTGTTTTTT
>NA|TRBV9|TRBJ2-2|NA
CASSGTVNTGELFF
TGTGCCAGCAGCGGGACAGTGAACACCGGGGAGCTGTTTTTT
>few|TRBV18|TRBJ2-5|TRBD1
CASSGTAQETQYF
TGTGCCAGCTCAGGGACAGCACAAGAGACCCAGTACTTC